These 14 T cell receptor beta chains were sequenced from one sample in a study of cytotoxic CD8 clonotypes in ibrutinib-treated CLL. The table came from immunoSEQ multiplex PCR; TCRdb's copy has only in-frame clones and leaves some out. The sample has about 140,000 clones, 75% to 80% seen once; the top ten hold around 4.9%. The source was PBMCs, collected after 24 months of ibrutinib treatment. The receptors originated from a human donor with chronic lymphocytic leukemia.

The chain has TRBV6-5 and TRBJ1-1; D remains ambiguous. Germline CDR1 is MNHEY and CDR2 is SVGAGI. This CDR3 comprises 11 residues. The V end lost 6 bases, the J end lost 2 bases, and 4 bases lay between the germline ends. The CDR3 sequence is CASRPNTEAFF. DNA of the CDR3: TGTGCCAGCAGACCTAACACTGAAGCTTTCTTT.

Details on this clone: Additional DNA sequences in this sample encode the identical CDR3. The chain links TRBV5-1 to TRBJ1-2; D is unresolved. Germline assignment: CDR1 SGHRS and CDR2 YFSETQ. The CDR3 extends over 12 amino acids. V was pared by 0 bases and J by 8 bases, with 8 bases between. The chain's CDR3 is CASSLAGEGYTF. CDR3 coding DNA: TGCGCCAGCAGCTTGGCCGGGGAGGGCTACACCTTC.

This clone was seen more than once but under ten times. The rearrangement joins TRBV28 to TRBJ2-7; TRBD2 is a possible D gene (6 bases). Trimming left V 0 bases short and J 3 bases short, with 12 bases between. Germline V gene sequence: CDR1 MDHEN, CDR2 SYDVKM. This CDR3 spans 15 amino acids. CDR3 coding DNA: TGTGCCAGCAGTTTATGGGCCGGGGGAATCTACGAGCAGTACTTC. It is translated as CASSLWAGGIYEQYF.

The chain joins TRBV19 to TRBJ2-7; TRBD1 aligns across 9 bases. V gave up 7 bases and J gave up 0 bases; unmatched junction bases: 4. CDR1 and CDR2 (germline): LNHDA, SQIVND (reference sequence). The CDR3 is 14 amino acids. CDR3 in amino acids: CASMVDRGSYEQYF. CDR3 sequence (DNA): TGTGCCAGTATGGTGGACAGGGGCTCCTACGAGCAGTACTTC.

The CDR3 sequence is CASSLAWGLAYEQYF. DNA of the CDR3: TGTGCCAGCAGCTTAGCGTGGGGACTAGCCTACGAGCAGTACTTC. The gene calls are TRBV7-2 and TRBJ2-7; 8 bases map to TRBD2. Germline V gene data show CDR1 as SGHTA and CDR2 as FQGNSA. V dropped 0 bases and J dropped 2; count of bases not matched to a gene: 3. The CDR3 length is 15 residues.

V and J are TRBV5-1 and TRBJ1-1; D possibly corresponds to TRBD1 (6 bases). Germline CDR1 SGHRS, CDR2 YFSETQ. V was trimmed by 1 base and J by 10 bases, leaving 14 bases between them. CDR3 length: 13 residues. Here the CDR3 reads CASSLMDSVGAFF. CDR3 in DNA: TGCGCCAGCAGCTTGATGGACAGCGTTGGAGCTTTCTTT. Using reference TRBV5-1 and TRBJ1-1 for the parts outside the CDR3, the full variable domain is KAGVTQTPRYLIKTRGQQVTLSCSPISGHRSVSWYQQTPGQGLQFLFEYFSETQRNKGNFPGRFSGRQFSNSRSEMNVSTLELGDSALYLCASSLMDSVGAFFGQGTRLTVV.

This clone occurred many times. Additional DNA sequences in this sample encode the identical CDR3. The chain has TRBV5-1 and TRBJ1-1; D unclear. CDR1 SGHRS and CDR2 YFSETQ come from the germline V gene. Trimming removed 0 bases at V and 3 bases at J, with 3 bases between. The CDR3 covers 12 residues. The CDR3 region has the DNA TGCGCCAGCAGCTTGGGTGACACTGAAGCTTTCTTT. It codes for CASSLGDTEAFF.

This clone has a handful of counts. The gene calls are TRBV30 and TRBJ1-3; perhaps TRBD1 as D (5 bases). The CDR3 length is 14 residues. The germline V gene has CDR1 GTSNPN and CDR2 SVGIG (reference sequence). The germline V and J ends were trimmed by 4 bases and 0 bases, with 10 bases remaining between them. CDR3 loop: CAWTLGGSGNTIYF. In nucleotides, the CDR3 is TGTGCCTGGACCTTGGGGGGCTCTGGAAACACCATATATTTT.

This chain links TRBV5-1 with TRBJ2-7; unclear D gene. Germline V CDR1 and CDR2: SGHRS, YFSETQ. The CDR3 consists of 13 residues. The ends were cut back, 3 bases at V and 5 bases at J, with 12 bases in the middle. The CDR3 loop is CASSSQDRHEQYF. CDR3 in DNA: TGCGCCAGCAGCTCCCAAGACCGTCACGAGCAGTACTTC.

This chain links TRBV7-9 with TRBJ2-7; 11 bases map to TRBD2. This CDR3 region has 15 residues. Germline V gives CDR1 SEHNR, CDR2 FQNEAQ (reference sequence). V was pared by 5 bases and J by 2 bases, with 5 bases of the junction left unmatched. CDR3 region: CASSQLAGATYEQYF. The CDR3 DNA reads as TGTGCCAGCAGCCAACTAGCGGGAGCTACCTACGAGCAGTACTTC.

The chain combines TRBV15 with TRBJ2-5; D gene unclear. The V gene's germline CDR1 is LNHNV and CDR2 YYDKDF (reference sequence). Between the trimmed V and J ends, which lost 0 bases and 2 bases, there was a span of 10 bases. The CDR3 is 15 amino acids. For the CDR3, the DNA is TGTGCCACCAGCAGAGACCGACGGCCTCAAGAGACCCAGTACTTC. Residues: CATSRDRRPQETQYF.

This CDR3 is CASSLASHGDRYGYTF. CDR3 nucleotides: TGTGCCAGCAGCTTAGCCTCCCACGGGGATAGGTATGGCTACACCTTC. The chain uses TRBV11-2 and TRBJ1-2, with D unresolved. V lost 1 base and J 5 bases, leaving 17 bases between the germline ends. This CDR3 has 16 amino acids. CDR1 and CDR2 (germline): SGHAT, FQNNGV.

V usage is TRBV14 and J usage is TRBJ2-7; D uncertain. Germline V gene sequence: CDR1 SGHDN, CDR2 FVKESK. The CDR3 contains 13 residues. Trimming cost V 4 bases and J 3 bases, with 10 bases left between them. The CDR3 DNA sequence: TGTGCCAGCAGCCGGATCCTGTTCTACGAGCAGTACTTC. This sequence encodes CASSRILFYEQYF.

This clone came up a few times. The chain has TRBV10-2 and TRBJ1-2; possible D gene TRBD1, 6 bases. The CDR3 consists of 16 residues. V gave up 6 bases and J gave up 5 bases, with 22 bases separating them. CDR1 and CDR2 from the germline V gene are WSHSY and SAAADI. CDR3 loop: CASRLGPAGEAYGYTF. For the CDR3, the DNA is TGCGCCAGCAGGTTGGGTCCGGCAGGGGAAGCGTATGGCTACACCTTC.